These T cell receptor beta chains were read from a single sample in a study of T cell changes during pregnancy in multiple sclerosis. Libraries were prepared by immunoSEQ multiplex PCR; TCRdb keeps only in-frame clonotypes and omits some of them. The data contain about 79,000 clones, around 95% of them singletons. The sample in question was peripheral blood, obtained in the second trimester of pregnancy. The receptors were sampled from a female donor in good health, enrolled as a control in a pregnancy study. CDR3s include the opening cysteine and the closing phenylalanine or tryptophan. D genes are given only for firm matches. The size entry is marked missing in some rows and otherwise reads once, few, many or a size class.

17,NA,TRBJ1-1,TRBV18,TRBD1,CASSPTPQGVMNTEAFF,TGTGCCAGCTCACCTACACCTCAGGGGGTTATGAACACTGAAGCTTTCTTT
14,NA,TRBJ1-2,TRBV29-1,NA,CSVLLGGGGYGYTF,TGCAGCGTCCTTTTAGGGGGGGGCGGCTATGGCTACACCTTC
17,NA,TRBJ1-3,TRBV4-3,TRBD1,CASSRETGGLSGNTIYF,TGCGCCAGCAGCCGAGAAACAGGGGGTCTCTCTGGAAACACCATATATTTT
17,NA,TRBJ1-4,TRBV4-3,TRBD1,CASSQPGQGITNEKLFF,TGCGCCAGCAGCCAACCTGGACAGGGGATTACTAATGAAAAACTGTTTTTT
14,NA,TRBJ1-5,TRBV18,NA,CASSQGGGNQPQHF,TGTGCCAGCTCACAAGGGGGGGGCAATCAGCCCCAGCATTTT
17,NA,TRBJ2-1,TRBV4-2,TRBD2,CASSQGSAGGPNNEQFF,TGTGCCAGCAGCCAAGGGTCTGCGGGGGGGCCGAACAATGAGCAGTTCTTC
16,NA,TRBJ1-2,TRBV14,TRBD1,CASSRVTGTGGTGYTF,TGTGCCAGCAGCCGCGTAACCGGGACAGGGGGCACTGGCTACACCTTC
13,few,TRBJ1-1,TRBV30,NA,CAWSERWNTEAFF,TGTGCCTGGAGTGAACGGTGGAACACTGAAGCTTTCTTT
16,NA,TRBJ2-2,TRBV30,NA,CAWSVIGGPNTGELFF,TGTGCCTGGAGTGTAATCGGGGGGCCTAACACCGGGGAGCTGTTTTTT
17,NA,TRBJ2-3,TRBV5-6,TRBD2,CASSLASTSGGGDTQYF,TGTGCCAGCAGCTTAGCCTCGACTAGCGGGGGGGGAGATACGCAGTATTTT
13,NA,TRBJ1-2,TRBV11-2,TRBD1,CASSEQGYYGYTF,TGTGCCAGCAGCGAACAGGGGTACTATGGCTACACCTTC
14,NA,TRBJ1-5,TRBV27,TRBD1,CASNDRGSNQPQHF,TGTGCCAGCAACGACAGGGGTAGCAATCAGCCCCAGCATTTT
14,NA,TRBJ2-1,TRBV19,TRBD2,CATRIAGGTNEQFF,TGTGCCACAAGAATAGCGGGGGGAACCAATGAGCAGTTCTTC
13,once,TRBJ2-7,TRBV25-1,TRBD1,CASRDRLTYEQYF,TGTGCCAGCAGGGACAGGCTTACCTACGAGCAGTACTTC
12,NA,TRBJ1-1,TRBV4-1,NA,CASSQSGVEAFF,TGCGCCAGCAGCCAGTCGGGGGTAGAAGCTTTCTTT
13,NA,TRBJ1-6,TRBV5-6,NA,CASSFLENSPLHF,TGTGCCAGCAGCTTTTTAGAGAATTCACCCCTCCACTTT
13,NA,TRBJ1-1,TRBV7-3,NA,CASSFNKNTEAFF,TGTGCCAGCAGCTTTAACAAGAACACTGAAGCTTTCTTT
16,NA,TRBJ1-3,TRBV5-6,NA,CASSWGDGHSGNTIYF,TGTGCCAGCAGCTGGGGGGACGGGCACTCTGGAAACACCATATATTTT
15,NA,TRBJ1-5,TRBV9,NA,CASSSQQGLNQPQHF,TGTGCCAGCAGCAGCCAACAGGGCCTTAATCAGCCCCAGCATTTT
13,NA,TRBJ1-2,TRBV25-1,NA,CASKSGHDYGYTF,TGTGCCAGCAAATCCGGACACGACTATGGCTACACCTTC
13,NA,TRBJ2-1,TRBV6-1,TRBD2,CASSEGGRDEQFF,TGTGCCAGCAGTGAAGGAGGGAGGGATGAGCAGTTCTTC
17,NA,TRBJ2-1,TRBV30,NA,CAWDPHRERQVPNEQFF,TGTGCCTGGGACCCCCATCGTGAAAGACAGGTCCCCAATGAGCAGTTCTTC
19,NA,TRBJ2-6,TRBV7-8,NA,CASSLVGQVILSGANVLTF,TGTGCCAGCAGCTTAGTAGGTCAGGTCATCCTCTCTGGGGCCAACGTCCTGACTTTC
14,NA,TRBJ1-1,TRBV27,TRBD1,CASGYRDRDTEAFF,TGTGCCAGCGGATACCGGGACAGGGACACTGAAGCTTTCTTT
12,NA,TRBJ2-3,TRBV7-7,NA,CASSNSPDTQYF,TGTGCTAGCAGTAACTCACCAGATACGCAGTATTTT
14,NA,TRBJ2-1,TRBV19,NA,CASSISTGNNEQFF,TGTGCCAGTAGTATTAGCACAGGGAACAATGAGCAGTTCTTC
12,NA,TRBJ1-1,TRBV27,NA,CASSSIGGRAFF,TGTGCCAGCAGTAGCATAGGCGGGCGGGCTTTCTTT
12,NA,TRBJ1-1,TRBV19,NA,CASSIDIAEAFF,TGTGCCAGTAGTATAGATATCGCTGAAGCTTTCTTT
15,NA,TRBJ2-3,TRBV6-5,NA,CASSPLRGSTDTQYF,TGTGCCAGCAGTCCCCTTCGGGGGAGCACAGATACGCAGTATTTT
14,NA,TRBJ2-7,TRBV5-1,TRBD1,CASSLGDSHYEQYF,TGCGCCAGCAGCTTGGGGGACAGTCACTACGAGCAGTACTTC
15,NA,TRBJ1-4,TRBV4-3,TRBD1,CASSRQGETNEKLFF,TGCGCCAGCAGCCGCCAGGGGGAGACTAATGAAAAACTGTTTTTT
10,NA,TRBJ2-1,TRBV30,NA,CAWSADRQFF,TGTGCCTGGAGTGCCGACAGGCAGTTCTTC
15,NA,TRBJ1-5,TRBV9,TRBD1,CASSLTGDGNQPQHF,TGTGCCAGCAGCTTGACAGGGGATGGCAATCAGCCCCAGCATTTT
16,once,TRBJ2-2,TRBV4-1,NA,CASSLTGPVRTGELFF,TGCGCCAGCAGCTTAACAGGGCCTGTTAGGACCGGGGAGCTGTTTTTT
16,NA,TRBJ2-7,TRBV18,TRBD2,CASSPGLAGHAYEQYF,TGTGCCAGCTCACCGGGGTTAGCGGGGCATGCCTACGAGCAGTACTTC
13,NA,TRBJ1-2,TRBV6-5,TRBD1,CATTMNRGRGYTF,TGTGCCACCACTATGAACAGGGGACGGGGCTACACCTTC
14,NA,TRBJ1-1,TRBV9,NA,CASSVGPSTGEAFF,TGTGCCAGCAGCGTAGGCCCTTCCACGGGGGAAGCTTTCTTT
15,once,TRBJ1-2,TRBV9,NA,CASSRNGVSNYGYTF,TGTGCCAGCAGCCGAAACGGGGTTTCCAACTATGGCTACACCTTC
17,NA,TRBJ2-3,TRBV13,TRBD2,CASSSSSGGAGTDTQYF,TGTGCCAGCAGCTCCTCTAGCGGGGGGGCCGGCACAGATACGCAGTATTTT
13,NA,TRBJ1-4,TRBV5-8,NA,CASSFRVGEKLFF,TGTGCCAGCAGCTTCAGGGTGGGAGAAAAACTGTTTTTT
14,once,TRBJ1-2,TRBV11-1,TRBD1,CASSFGTGGYGYTF,TGTGCCAGCAGCTTTGGGACAGGGGGTTATGGCTACACCTTC
15,NA,TRBJ2-5,TRBV6-6,NA,CASSGGQGAGETQYF,TGTGCCAGCAGCGGGGGGCAGGGGGCTGGGGAGACCCAGTACTTC
13,NA,TRBJ1-4,TRBV27,TRBD1,CASGPGGTEKLFF,TGTGCCAGCGGGCCAGGGGGCACTGAAAAACTGTTTTTT
14,NA,TRBJ2-2,TRBV27,NA,CASSLSRATGELFF,TGTGCCAGCAGTTTATCGAGAGCCACCGGGGAGCTGTTTTTT
15,NA,TRBJ2-3,TRBV7-2,NA,CASSLYGGVTDTQYF,TGTGCCAGCAGCTTATATGGCGGTGTCACAGATACGCAGTATTTT